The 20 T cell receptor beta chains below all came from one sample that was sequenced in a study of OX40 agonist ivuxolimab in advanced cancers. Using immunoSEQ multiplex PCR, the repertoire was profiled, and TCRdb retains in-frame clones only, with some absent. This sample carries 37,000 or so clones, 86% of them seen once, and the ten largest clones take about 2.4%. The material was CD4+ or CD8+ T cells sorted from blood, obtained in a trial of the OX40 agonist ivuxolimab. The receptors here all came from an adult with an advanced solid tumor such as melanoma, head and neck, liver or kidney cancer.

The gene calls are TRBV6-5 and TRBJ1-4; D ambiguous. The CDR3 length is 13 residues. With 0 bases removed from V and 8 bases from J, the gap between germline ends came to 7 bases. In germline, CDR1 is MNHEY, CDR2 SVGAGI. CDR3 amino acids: CASSYSGREKLFF. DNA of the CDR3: TGTGCCAGCAGTTACTCAGGCAGGGAAAAACTGTTTTTT.

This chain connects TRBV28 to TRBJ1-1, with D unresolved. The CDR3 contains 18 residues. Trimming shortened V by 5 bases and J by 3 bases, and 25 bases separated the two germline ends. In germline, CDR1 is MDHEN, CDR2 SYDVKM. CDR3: CASSPLSRRGRRDTEAFF. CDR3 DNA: TGTGCCAGCAGTCCCCTTAGTCGCAGAGGTCGACGGGACACTGAAGCTTTCTTT.

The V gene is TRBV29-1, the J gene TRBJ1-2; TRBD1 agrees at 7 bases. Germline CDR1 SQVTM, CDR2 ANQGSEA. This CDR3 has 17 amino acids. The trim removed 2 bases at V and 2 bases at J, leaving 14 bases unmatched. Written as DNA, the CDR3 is TGCAGCGTTGAATTTCCCCGACAGGGAGCCTTGAACTATGGCTACACCTTC. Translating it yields CSVEFPRQGALNYGYTF.

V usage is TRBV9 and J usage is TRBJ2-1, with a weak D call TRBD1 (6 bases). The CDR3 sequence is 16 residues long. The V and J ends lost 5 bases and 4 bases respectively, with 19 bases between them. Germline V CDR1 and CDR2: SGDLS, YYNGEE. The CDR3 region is CASSLTPGTPYNEQFF. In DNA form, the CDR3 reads TGTGCCAGCAGTCTCACCCCCGGGACACCTTACAATGAGCAGTTCTTC.

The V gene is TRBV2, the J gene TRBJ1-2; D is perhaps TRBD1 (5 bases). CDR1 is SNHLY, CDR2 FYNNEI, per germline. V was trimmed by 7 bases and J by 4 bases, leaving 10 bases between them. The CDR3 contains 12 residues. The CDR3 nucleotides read TGTGCCAGCAAGACAGAGCCCTATGGCTACACCTTC. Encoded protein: CASKTEPYGYTF.

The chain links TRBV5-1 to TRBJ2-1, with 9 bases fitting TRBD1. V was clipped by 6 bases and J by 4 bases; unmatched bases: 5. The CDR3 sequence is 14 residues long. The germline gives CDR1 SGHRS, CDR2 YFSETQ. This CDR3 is CASNPGQGYNEQFF. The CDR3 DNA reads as TGCGCCAGCAATCCGGGACAGGGTTACAATGAGCAGTTCTTC.

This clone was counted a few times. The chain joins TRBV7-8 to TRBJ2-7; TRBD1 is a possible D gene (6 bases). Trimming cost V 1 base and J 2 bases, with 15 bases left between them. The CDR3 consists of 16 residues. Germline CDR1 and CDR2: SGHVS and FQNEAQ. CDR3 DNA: TGTGCCAGCAGCTTAGAGCCTGGGGGCTACACCTACGAGCAGTACTTC. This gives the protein CASSLEPGGYTYEQYF.

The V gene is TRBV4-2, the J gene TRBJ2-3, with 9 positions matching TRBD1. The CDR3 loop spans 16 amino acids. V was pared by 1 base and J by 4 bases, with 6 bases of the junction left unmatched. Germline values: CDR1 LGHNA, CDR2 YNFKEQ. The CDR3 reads CASSQGPGQGADTQYF. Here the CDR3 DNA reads TGTGCCAGCAGCCAAGGACCGGGACAGGGAGCAGATACGCAGTATTTT.

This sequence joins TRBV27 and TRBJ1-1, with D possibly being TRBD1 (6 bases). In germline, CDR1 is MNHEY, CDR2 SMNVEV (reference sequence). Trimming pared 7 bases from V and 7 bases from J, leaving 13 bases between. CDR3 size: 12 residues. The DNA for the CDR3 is TGTGCCAGCACCACGGGACATGGTGAAGCTTTCTTT. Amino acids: CASTTGHGEAFF.

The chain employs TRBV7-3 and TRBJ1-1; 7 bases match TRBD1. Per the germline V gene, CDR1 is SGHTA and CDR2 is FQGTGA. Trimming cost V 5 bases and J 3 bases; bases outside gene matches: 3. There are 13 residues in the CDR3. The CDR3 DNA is TGTGCCAGCAGCCGTCAGGGGGACACTGAAGCTTTCTTT. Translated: CASSRQGDTEAFF. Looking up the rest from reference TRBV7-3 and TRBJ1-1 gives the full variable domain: GAGVSQTPSNKVTEKGKYVELRCDPISGHTALYWYRQSLGQGPEFLIYFQGTGAADDSGLPNDRFFAVRPEGSVSTLKIQRTERGDSAVYLCASSRQGDTEAFFGQGTRLTVV.

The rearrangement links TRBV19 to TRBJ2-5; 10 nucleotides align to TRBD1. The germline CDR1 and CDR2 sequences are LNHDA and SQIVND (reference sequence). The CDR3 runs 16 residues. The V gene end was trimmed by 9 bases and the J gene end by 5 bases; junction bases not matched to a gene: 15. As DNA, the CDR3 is TGTGCCAGCCGGACCCGAGGGGACAGGGGCAGTGAGACCCAGTACTTC. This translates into CASRTRGDRGSETQYF.

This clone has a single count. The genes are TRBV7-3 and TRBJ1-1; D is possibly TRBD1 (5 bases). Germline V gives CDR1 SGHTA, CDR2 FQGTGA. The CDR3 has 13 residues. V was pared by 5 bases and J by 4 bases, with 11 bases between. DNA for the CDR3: TGTGCCAGCAGCCGCGACGGGGCCACTGAAGCTTTCTTT. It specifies CASSRDGATEAFF.

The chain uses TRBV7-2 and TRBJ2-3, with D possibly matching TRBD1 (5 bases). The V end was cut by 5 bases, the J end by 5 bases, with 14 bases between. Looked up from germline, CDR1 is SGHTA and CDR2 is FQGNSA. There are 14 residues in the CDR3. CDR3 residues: CASSRLQQGDTQYF. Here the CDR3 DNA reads TGTGCCAGCAGCCGACTCCAGCAGGGAGATACGCAGTATTTT.

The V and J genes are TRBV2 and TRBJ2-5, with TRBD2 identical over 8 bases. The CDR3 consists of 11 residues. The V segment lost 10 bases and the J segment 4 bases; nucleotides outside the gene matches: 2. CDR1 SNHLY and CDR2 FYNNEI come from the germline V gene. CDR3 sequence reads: CATRGGETQYF. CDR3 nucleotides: TGTGCCACACGGGGGGGAGAGACCCAGTACTTC.

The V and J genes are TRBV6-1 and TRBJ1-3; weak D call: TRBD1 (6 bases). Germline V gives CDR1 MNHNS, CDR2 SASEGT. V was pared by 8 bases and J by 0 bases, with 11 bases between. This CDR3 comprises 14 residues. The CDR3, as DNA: TGTGCCAGCCAGGGGACCTTCTCTGGAAACACCATATATTTT. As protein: CASQGTFSGNTIYF.

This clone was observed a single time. The CDR3 region is CSAPRAYEQYF. Here the CDR3 DNA reads TGCAGTGCCCCCAGGGCTTACGAGCAGTACTTC. This chain uses TRBV20-1 with TRBJ2-7, with a tentative D call TRBD1 (5 bases). Trimming shortened V by 6 bases and J by 4 bases, and 10 bases separated the two germline ends. This CDR3 is built from 11 residues. The germline V gene has CDR1 DFQATT and CDR2 SNEGSKA (reference sequence).

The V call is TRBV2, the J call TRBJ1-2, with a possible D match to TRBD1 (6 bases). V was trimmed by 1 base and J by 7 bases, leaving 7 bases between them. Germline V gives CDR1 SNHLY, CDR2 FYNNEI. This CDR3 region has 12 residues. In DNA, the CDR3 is TGTGCCAGCAGTGAAGACAGGGCTGGCTACACCTTC. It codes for CASSEDRAGYTF.

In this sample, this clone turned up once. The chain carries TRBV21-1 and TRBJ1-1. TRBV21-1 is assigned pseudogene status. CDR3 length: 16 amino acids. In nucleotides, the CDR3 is TGTGCCAGCAGCTACTGTATAGCTAACAATCGCACTGAAGCTTTCTTT. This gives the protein CASSYCIANNRTEAFF.

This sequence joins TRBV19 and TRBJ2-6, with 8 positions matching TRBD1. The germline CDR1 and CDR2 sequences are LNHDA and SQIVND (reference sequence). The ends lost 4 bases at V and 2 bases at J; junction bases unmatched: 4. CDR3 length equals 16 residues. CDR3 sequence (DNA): TGTGCCAGTAGTACCAGACAGGGGCCTGGGGCCAACGTCCTGACTTTC. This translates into CASSTRQGPGANVLTF.

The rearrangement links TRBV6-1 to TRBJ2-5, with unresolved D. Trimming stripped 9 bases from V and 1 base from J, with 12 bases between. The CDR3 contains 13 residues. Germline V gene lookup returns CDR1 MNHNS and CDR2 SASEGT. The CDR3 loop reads CASAMLSQETQYF. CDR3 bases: TGTGCCAGTGCAATGCTCAGCCAAGAGACCCAGTACTTC.